The 31 T cell receptor beta chains below come from one sample, sequenced in a study of cytomegalovirus exposure and HLA in healthy donors. Clones were sequenced by immunoSEQ multiplex PCR, and TCRdb holds only the in-frame ones, with some missing. Of 250,000 or so clones listed, roughly 87% are singletons. Sample: PBMCs. All receptors come from a man aged 18-30 years in good health and CMV-seropositive.

The V call is TRBV6-1, the J call TRBJ1-2; D may be TRBD1 (5 bases). Germline lookup yields CDR1 MNHNS and CDR2 SASEGT. Trimming cost V 2 bases and J 4 bases, with 8 bases left between them. The CDR3 consists of 13 residues. DNA of the CDR3: TGTGCCAGCAGTGAATCGGGGACCTATGGCTACACCTTC. The encoded protein is CASSESGTYGYTF.

This clone was picked up one time. This chain joins TRBV5-1 and TRBJ2-3; TRBD1 matches 10 bases. The CDR3 has 15 residues. Per the germline V gene, CDR1 is SGHRS and CDR2 is YFSETQ. V lost 4 bases and J lost 6; bases outside the gene matches: 8. The chain's CDR3 is CASSMGQGYGDTQYF. DNA of the CDR3: TGCGCCAGCAGCATGGGACAGGGGTACGGGGATACGCAGTATTTT.

The table lists this clone with a few counts. The chain links TRBV19 to TRBJ2-7; 9 bases are shared with TRBD2. The CDR3 covers 18 residues. V was clipped by 4 bases and J by 3 bases; unmatched bases: 16. Germline CDR1 LNHDA, CDR2 SQIVND (reference sequence). CDR3 protein: CASSKTGTASGDFYEQYF. For the CDR3, the DNA is TGTGCCAGTAGTAAGACAGGGACGGCTAGCGGGGACTTCTACGAGCAGTACTTC.

V usage is TRBV9 and J usage is TRBJ1-1, with D possibly being TRBD1 (5 bases). With 4 bases removed from V and 7 bases from J, the gap between germline ends came to 20 bases. CDR3 length: 15 amino acids. Germline-derived CDR1 and CDR2 are SGDLS and YYNGEE. The CDR3 DNA follows: TGTGCCAGCAGCTTCGACCCGAAAACAGGTAGTGAAGCTTTCTTT. This gives the protein CASSFDPKTGSEAFF.

The J gene is TRBJ1-1, the V gene TRBV25-1; D is perhaps TRBD1 (5 bases). The germline V gene encodes CDR1 MGHDK and CDR2 SYGVNS. Trimming removed 1 base from V and 1 base from J, with 7 bases in between. The CDR3 is 14 amino acids. The CDR3 loop reads CASSEWRGNTEAFF. The CDR3, as DNA: TGTGCCAGCAGTGAATGGAGGGGGAACACTGAAGCTTTCTTT. Using reference TRBV25-1 and TRBJ1-1 for the parts outside the CDR3, the full variable domain is EADIYQTPRYLVIGTGKKITLECSQTMGHDKMYWYQQDPGMELHLIHYSYGVNSTEKGDLSSESTVSRIRTEHFPLTLESARPSHTSQYLCASSEWRGNTEAFFGQGTRLTVV.

The CDR3 DNA reads as TGTGCCAGCAGTATCTCGGAAAGCTTTTCAAACTATGGCTACACCTTC. Its translation: CASSISESFSNYGYTF. This chain connects TRBV2 to TRBJ1-2; no firm D call. The CDR3 is 16 residues long. V was pared by 5 bases and J by 2 bases, with 18 bases between. Per germline, CDR1 SNHLY and CDR2 FYNNEI.

V usage is TRBV7-9 and J usage is TRBJ1-1; D may be TRBD1 (6 bases). Germline CDR1 and CDR2: SEHNR and FQNEAQ (reference sequence). CDR3 length: 16 amino acids. V shed 5 bases and J shed 0 bases, with 16 bases lying between them. The CDR3 DNA sequence: TGTGCCAGCAGCCCACGGGGGGGACACCTGAACACTGAAGCTTTCTTT. This translates into CASSPRGGHLNTEAFF.

V and J are TRBV10-3 and TRBJ2-2; D gene uncertain. This CDR3 spans 14 amino acids. Trimming stripped 3 bases from V and 0 bases from J, with 5 bases between. CDR1 and CDR2 from the germline V gene are ENHRY and SYGVKD. In DNA, the CDR3 is TGTGCCATCAGTGAAAGAGCGAACACCGGGGAGCTGTTTTTT. This encodes CAISERANTGELFF.

V is TRBV29-1 and J is TRBJ1-1; 7 nucleotides align to TRBD1. CDR3 length: 11 amino acids. Per germline, CDR1 SQVTM and CDR2 ANQGSEA. V shed 6 bases and J 11 bases; nucleotides not matched to a gene: 9. In nucleotides, the CDR3 is TGCAGCGTCTATACAGGGACAGCCGCTTTCTTT. Encoded protein: CSVYTGTAAFF. Full variable domain (missing parts from reference TRBV29-1 and TRBJ1-1): SAVISQKPSRDICQRGTSLTIQCQVDSQVTMMFWYRQQPGQSLTLIATANQGSEATYESGFVIDKFPISRPNLTFSTLTVSNMSPEDSSIYLCSVYTGTAAFFGQGTRLTVV.

This clone came up once. The rearrangement links TRBV2 to TRBJ2-7, with D uncertain. V gave up 5 bases and J gave up 2 bases, with 13 bases separating them. Germline CDR1 and CDR2: SNHLY and FYNNEI. This CDR3 comprises 14 residues. CDR3 sequence reads: CASSLQLFTYEQYF. The CDR3 region has the DNA TGTGCCAGCAGTCTACAGTTATTCACCTACGAGCAGTACTTC.

CDR3 nucleotides: TGCGCCAGCAGCCAAGTTGGCCCGGGGGCTGGGACGTATGGCTACACCTTC. This codes for CASSQVGPGAGTYGYTF. The rearrangement uses TRBV4-3 and TRBJ1-2; TRBD1 is a possible D gene (6 bases). The V end lost 1 base, the J end lost 5 bases, and 20 bases lay between the germline ends. CDR1 is LGHNA and CDR2 is YSLEER in the germline V gene. This CDR3 spans 17 amino acids.

The chain uses TRBV5-1 and TRBJ1-4; D call uncertain. CDR1 SGHRS and CDR2 YFSETQ come from the germline V gene. This CDR3 contains 12 residues. The V and J ends lost 4 bases and 10 bases respectively, with 11 bases between them. DNA for the CDR3: TGCGCCAGCAGCGCTGGCCGGGGAAAACTGTTTTTT. Its protein is CASSAGRGKLFF.

In this sample, this clone turned up once. V is TRBV5-1 and J is TRBJ2-5; D is ambiguous. The J call may be mistaken, given a closer DNA end match to TRBJ2-7. This CDR3 spans 16 amino acids. CDR1 is SGHRS and CDR2 is YFSETQ in the germline V gene. The CDR3 DNA is TGCGCCAGCAGCTTGGGCGGTCCCAGAGAGGCCTACGAGCAGTACTTC. Its translation: CASSLGGPREAYEQYF.

The J gene is TRBJ2-1, the V gene TRBV5-8, with 11 positions matching TRBD2. Germline CDR1 is SGHTS and CDR2 is YDEGEE. CDR3 length: 15 amino acids. After removal of 2 bases from V and 9 bases from J, the junction contained 7 bases not matched to a gene. The CDR3 loop reads CASSFTSGSLGEQFF. CDR3 nucleotides: TGTGCCAGCAGCTTCACTAGCGGGAGCTTGGGTGAGCAGTTCTTC. Complete variable domain (other parts from reference TRBV5-8 and TRBJ2-1): EAGVTQSPTHLIKTRGQQATLRCSPISGHTSVYWYQQALGLGLQFLLWYDEGEERNRGNFPPRFSGRQFPNYSSELNVNALELEDSALYLCASSFTSGSLGEQFFGPGTRLTVL.

A word on this clone: An end of the junction differs from the germline gene, which may be a read error. Here the CDR3 reads CASSLHGRGLPDPTF. The CDR3 DNA sequence: TGTGCCAGCAGCTTACACGGCAGGGGTCTCCCCGACCCAACGTTT. This chain uses TRBV7-9 with TRBJ1-3; D is possibly TRBD1 (6 bases). CDR1 and CDR2 (germline): SEHNR, FQNEAQ (reference sequence). The CDR3 totals 15 residues.

The chain employs TRBV2 and TRBJ2-3; D unclear. V was shortened by 6 bases and J by 7 bases, with 14 bases between the two germline ends. This CDR3 is built from 13 residues. Germline V gives CDR1 SNHLY, CDR2 FYNNEI. Here the CDR3 reads CASSLTVPHTQYF. CDR3 DNA: TGTGCCAGCAGCCTTACCGTCCCCCATACGCAGTATTTT.

The chain has TRBV30 and TRBJ2-7; unclear D gene. With 3 bases removed from V and 6 bases from J, the gap between germline ends came to 18 bases. Germline V gene lookup returns CDR1 GTSNPN and CDR2 SVGIG (reference sequence). The CDR3 loop spans 14 amino acids. CDR3 region: CAWSLWWKNGEQYF. For the CDR3, the DNA is TGTGCCTGGAGCCTCTGGTGGAAGAACGGCGAGCAGTACTTC.

Only one count was recorded for this clone. The CDR3 bases are TGTGCCAGTACCTCTACCCTAGGGACAGGGAATCGCGAGCAGTACTTC. Translation gives CASTSTLGTGNREQYF. The chain combines TRBV19 with TRBJ2-7; 9 bases are shared with TRBD1. With V trimmed by 7 bases and J by 6 bases, 16 bases remained unmatched. Germline values: CDR1 LNHDA, CDR2 SQIVND (reference sequence). The CDR3 covers 16 residues.

This clone was observed a few times. The V gene is TRBV30, the J gene TRBJ1-3; possibly TRBD1 for D (5 bases). V was trimmed by 3 bases and J by 0 bases, leaving 12 bases between them. The CDR3 spans 15 residues. From germline, CDR1 is GTSNPN and CDR2 SVGIG (reference sequence). The CDR3 bases are TGTGCCTGGAGAGTCGGTAGGGGCTCTGGAAACACCATATATTTT. It yields the protein CAWRVGRGSGNTIYF. Full variable domain (rest looked up from reference TRBV30 and TRBJ1-3): SQTIHQWPATLVQPVGSPLSLECTVEGTSNPNLYWYRQAAGRGLQLLFYSVGIGQISSEVPQNLSASRPQDRQFILSSKKLLLSDSGFYLCAWRVGRGSGNTIYFGEGSWLTVV.

This chain uses TRBV27 with TRBJ2-1, with D possibly being TRBD2 (6 bases). Germline assignment: CDR1 MNHEY and CDR2 SMNVEV (reference sequence). The CDR3 runs to 17 residues. Between the trimmed V and J ends, which lost 3 bases and 7 bases, there was a span of 22 bases. CDR3 nucleotides: TGTGCCAGCAGTTTCCCCCCAGGAACTAGTCGGGGGAATGAGCAGTTCTTC. This codes for CASSFPPGTSRGNEQFF.

The J gene is TRBJ2-7, the V gene TRBV29-1; D remains unclear. Germline CDR1 is SQVTM and CDR2 is ANQGSEA. This CDR3 spans 12 amino acids. V was shortened by 0 bases and J by 5 bases, with 8 bases between the two germline ends. CDR3 bases: TGCAGCGTTGAAGACGGTACCGACGAGCAGTACTTC. Translated: CSVEDGTDEQYF.

V and J are TRBV7-9 and TRBJ1-2, with D unresolved. Trimming shortened V by 1 base and J by 0 bases, and 9 bases separated the two germline ends. CDR3 length: 15 amino acids. The V gene's germline CDR1 is SEHNR and CDR2 FQNEAQ (reference sequence). CDR3 DNA sequence: TGTGCCAGCAGCTTAGACTACGGGACTAACTATGGCTACACCTTC. Translation gives CASSLDYGTNYGYTF. Looking up the rest from reference TRBV7-9 and TRBJ1-2 gives the full variable domain: DTGVSQNPRHKITKRGQNVTFRCDPISEHNRLYWYRQTLGQGPEFLTYFQNEAQLEKSRLLSDRFSAERPKGSFSTLEIQRTEQGDSAMYLCASSLDYGTNYGYTFGSGTRLTVV.

V and J are TRBV2 and TRBJ2-1; TRBD1 might be the D (5 bases). V gave up 4 bases and J gave up 0 bases, with 10 bases separating them. In germline, CDR1 is SNHLY, CDR2 FYNNEI. The CDR3 has 15 residues. The DNA for the CDR3 is TGTGCCAGCAGTGTGATACAGGCCTCCTACAATGAGCAGTTCTTC. It codes for CASSVIQASYNEQFF.

This clone was recorded once. The V call is TRBV7-9, the J call TRBJ1-4, with 7 bases fitting TRBD1. The V gene's germline CDR1 is SEHNR and CDR2 FQNEAQ (reference sequence). J gave up 0 bases and V 5 bases, and 3 bases lay outside the gene matches. The CDR3 has 15 amino acids. CDR3 protein: CASSPQGATNEKLFF. The CDR3 region has the DNA TGTGCCAGCAGCCCCCAGGGGGCAACTAATGAAAAACTGTTTTTT.

The V gene is TRBV4-2, the J gene TRBJ2-7; possibly TRBD2 for D (5 bases). CDR3 length: 11 amino acids. Germline V lookup: CDR1 LGHNA, CDR2 YNFKEQ. V lost 6 bases and J 7 bases, leaving 10 bases between the germline ends. The CDR3 sequence is CASRLGGEQYF. In DNA form, the CDR3 reads TGTGCCAGCAGACTAGGCGGGGAGCAGTACTTC.

This sequence joins TRBV5-4 and TRBJ2-7; 11 bases are a match to TRBD2. The junction had 8 bases not matched to a gene; V was cut back by 3 bases and J by 9 bases. This CDR3 region has 14 residues. Germline V gives CDR1 SGHNT, CDR2 YYREEE (reference sequence). Here the CDR3 reads CASSSEGLAAAQYF. CDR3 coding DNA: TGTGCCAGCAGCTCCGAGGGACTAGCGGCCGCGCAGTACTTC. Looking up the rest from reference TRBV5-4 and TRBJ2-7 gives the full variable domain: ETGVTQSPTHLIKTRGQQVTLRCSSQSGHNTVSWYQQALGQGPQFIFQYYREEENGRGNFPPRFSGLQFPNYSSELNVNALELDDSALYLCASSSEGLAAAQYFGPGTRLTVT.

The table lists this clone with a count of one. CDR3 DNA: TGCGCCAGCAGCTCGCAGGGTGCAAACACCATATATTTT. Encoded protein: CASSSQGANTIYF. The rearrangement links TRBV5-1 to TRBJ1-3, with D possibly matching TRBD1 (5 bases). CDR1 and CDR2 from the germline V gene are SGHRS and YFSETQ. The CDR3 loop spans 13 amino acids. V was pared by 3 bases and J by 6 bases, with 10 bases between.

The chain links TRBV29-1 to TRBJ2-7; D might be TRBD1 or TRBD2, each matching 11 bases. The V gene's germline CDR1 is SQVTM and CDR2 ANQGSEA. V was pared by 6 bases and J by 2 bases, with 23 bases between. The CDR3 is 16 residues long. For the CDR3, the DNA is TGCAGCGTGAGGGACAGGGGGGGACTAGCGGCCTACGAGCAGTACTTC. It codes for CSVRDRGGLAAYEQYF.

The chain employs TRBV6-5 and TRBJ2-1; 13 bases are a match to TRBD2. V lost 6 bases, J lost 6 bases, and 5 bases stayed unmatched. CDR1 is MNHEY, CDR2 SVGAGI, per germline. This CDR3 spans 15 amino acids. The CDR3, as DNA: TGTGCCAGCAGCAGACGACTAGCGGGAGGCAATGAGCAGTTCTTC. Protein: CASSRRLAGGNEQFF.

The chain couples TRBV5-8 to TRBJ1-2; D is undetermined. Looked up from germline, CDR1 is SGHTS and CDR2 is YDEGEE. The V end lost 0 bases, the J end lost 4 bases, and 7 bases lay between the germline ends. The CDR3 contains 13 residues. CDR3 nucleotide sequence: TGTGCCAGCAGCTTGGTAGTCAGCTATGGCTACACCTTC. Amino acid sequence: CASSLVVSYGYTF.

The chain recombines TRBV29-1 with TRBJ1-2, with D tentatively TRBD1 (6 bases). Germline CDR1 is SQVTM and CDR2 is ANQGSEA. The length of the CDR3 is 16 residues. Trimming cost V 5 bases and J 4 bases, with 23 bases left between them. The CDR3 nucleotides read TGCAGCGTTCGACCCCCCATTTCAGAAGGGGGCTATGGCTACACCTTC. Residues: CSVRPPISEGGYGYTF. Full variable domain (remainder filled in from reference TRBV29-1 and TRBJ1-2): SAVISQKPSRDICQRGTSLTIQCQVDSQVTMMFWYRQQPGQSLTLIATANQGSEATYESGFVIDKFPISRPNLTFSTLTVSNMSPEDSSIYLCSVRPPISEGGYGYTFGSGTRLTVV.